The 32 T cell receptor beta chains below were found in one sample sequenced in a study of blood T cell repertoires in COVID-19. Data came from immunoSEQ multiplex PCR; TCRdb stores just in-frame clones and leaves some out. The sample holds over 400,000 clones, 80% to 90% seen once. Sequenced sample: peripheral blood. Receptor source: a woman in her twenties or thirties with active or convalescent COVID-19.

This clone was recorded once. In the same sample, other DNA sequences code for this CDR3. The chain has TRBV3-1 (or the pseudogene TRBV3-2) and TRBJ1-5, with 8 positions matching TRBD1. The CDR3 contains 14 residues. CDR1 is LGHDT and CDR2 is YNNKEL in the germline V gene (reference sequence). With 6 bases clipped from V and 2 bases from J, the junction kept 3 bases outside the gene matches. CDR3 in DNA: TGTGCCAGCAGTCAGGGACAGGGCAATCAGCCCCAGCATTTT. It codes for CASSQGQGNQPQHF.

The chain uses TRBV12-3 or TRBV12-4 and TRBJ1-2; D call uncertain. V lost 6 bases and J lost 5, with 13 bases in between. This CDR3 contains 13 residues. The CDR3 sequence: CASRAGSRYGYTF. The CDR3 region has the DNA TGTGCCAGCAGGGCGGGGTCAAGGTATGGCTACACCTTC.

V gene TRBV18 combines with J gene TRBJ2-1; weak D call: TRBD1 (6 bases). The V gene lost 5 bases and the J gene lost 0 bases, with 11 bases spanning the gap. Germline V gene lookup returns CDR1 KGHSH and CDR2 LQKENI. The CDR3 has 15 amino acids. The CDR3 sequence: CASSSRGSSYNEQFF. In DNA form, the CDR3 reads TGTGCCAGCTCATCCAGGGGCAGCTCCTACAATGAGCAGTTCTTC.

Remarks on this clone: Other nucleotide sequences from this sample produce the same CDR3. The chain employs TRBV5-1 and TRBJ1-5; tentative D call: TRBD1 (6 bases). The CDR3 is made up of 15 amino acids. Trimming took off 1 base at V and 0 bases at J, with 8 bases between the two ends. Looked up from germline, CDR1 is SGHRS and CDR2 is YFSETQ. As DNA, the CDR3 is TGCGCCAGCAGCTTGTCAGGGGCTAGCAATCAGCCCCAGCATTTT. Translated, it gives CASSLSGASNQPQHF.

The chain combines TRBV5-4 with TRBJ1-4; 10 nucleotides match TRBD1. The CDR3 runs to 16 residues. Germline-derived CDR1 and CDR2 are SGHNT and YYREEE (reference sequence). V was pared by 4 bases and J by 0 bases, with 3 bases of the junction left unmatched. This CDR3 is CASSNGQGATNEKLFF. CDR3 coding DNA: TGTGCCAGCAGCAATGGACAGGGGGCAACTAATGAAAAACTGTTTTTT.

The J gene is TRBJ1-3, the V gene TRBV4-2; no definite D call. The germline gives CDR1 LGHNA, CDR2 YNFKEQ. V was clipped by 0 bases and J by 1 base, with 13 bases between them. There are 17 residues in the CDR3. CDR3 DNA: TGTGCCAGCAGCCAAGATCTTGGCTTCGAATCTGGAAACACCATATATTTT. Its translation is CASSQDLGFESGNTIYF.

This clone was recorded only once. The CDR3 nucleotides read TGTGCCAGTAGTATAGATGTGACTAGCGGGCCCACAGATACGCAGTATTTT. It translates to CASSIDVTSGPTDTQYF. V gene TRBV19 combines with J gene TRBJ2-3, with 10 bases aligning to TRBD2. Trimming took 0 bases from V and 2 from J; bases not matched to a gene: 5. Germline V gene data show CDR1 as LNHDA and CDR2 as SQIVND (reference sequence). The CDR3 totals 17 residues.

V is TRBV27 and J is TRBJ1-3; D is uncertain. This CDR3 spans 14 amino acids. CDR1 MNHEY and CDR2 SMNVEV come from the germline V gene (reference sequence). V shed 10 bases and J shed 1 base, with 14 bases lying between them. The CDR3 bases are TGTGCCACCAGGACTTTCGGGTCTGGAAACACCATATATTTT. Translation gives CATRTFGSGNTIYF.

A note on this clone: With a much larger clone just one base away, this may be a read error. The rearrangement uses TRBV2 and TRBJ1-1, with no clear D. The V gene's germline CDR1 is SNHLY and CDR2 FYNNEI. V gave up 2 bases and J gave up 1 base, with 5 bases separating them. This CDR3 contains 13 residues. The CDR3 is CASSEWRNTEAFF. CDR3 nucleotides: TGTGCCAGCAGTGAATGGAGGAACACTGAAGCTTTCTTT.

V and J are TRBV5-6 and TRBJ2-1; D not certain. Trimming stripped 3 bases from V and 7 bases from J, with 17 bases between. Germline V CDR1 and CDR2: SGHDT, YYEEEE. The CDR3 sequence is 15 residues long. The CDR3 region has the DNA TGTGCCAGCAGCTCCCTAATGGTTGGTTTGAATGAGCAGTTCTTC. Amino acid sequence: CASSSLMVGLNEQFF.

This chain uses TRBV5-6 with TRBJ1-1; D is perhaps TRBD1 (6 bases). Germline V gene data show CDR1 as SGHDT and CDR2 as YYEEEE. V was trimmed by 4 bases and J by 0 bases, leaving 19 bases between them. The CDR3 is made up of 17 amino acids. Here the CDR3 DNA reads TGTGCCAGCAGCATGGGGGCGGGGTTTGGGGTGAACACTGAAGCTTTCTTT. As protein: CASSMGAGFGVNTEAFF.

The CDR3: CASSLQGKVGEQFF. CDR3 coding DNA: TGTGCCAGCAGTCTACAGGGGAAGGTCGGTGAGCAGTTCTTC. The chain recombines TRBV27 with TRBJ2-1, with 7 nucleotides matching TRBD1. V dropped 5 bases and J dropped 9; count of bases not matched to a gene: 10. This CDR3 has 14 residues. Germline loops: CDR1 MNHEY, CDR2 SMNVEV (reference sequence).

CDR3 sequence reads: CASSESAGGFYGYTF. The DNA for the CDR3 is TGCGCCAGCAGTGAGTCGGCAGGGGGCTTCTATGGCTACACCTTC. This rearrangement joins TRBV10-1 to TRBJ1-2; 8 positions match TRBD1. Germline lookup yields CDR1 WNHNN and CDR2 SYGVQD (reference sequence). This CDR3 is built from 15 residues. J lost 4 bases, V lost 0 bases, and 4 bases had no gene match.

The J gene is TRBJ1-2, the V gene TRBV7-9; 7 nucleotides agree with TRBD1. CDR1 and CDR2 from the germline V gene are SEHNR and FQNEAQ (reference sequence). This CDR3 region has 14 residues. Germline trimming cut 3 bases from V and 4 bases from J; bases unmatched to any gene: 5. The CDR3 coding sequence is TGTGCCAGCAGCTTTGGCGACAGGGTCTATGGCTACACCTTC. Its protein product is CASSFGDRVYGYTF.

CDR3 in amino acids: CATSDPGQGTPGELFF. The CDR3 nucleotides are TGTGCCACCAGTGATCCGGGACAGGGTACCCCCGGGGAGCTGTTTTTT. The chain is built from TRBV24-1 and TRBJ2-2; TRBD1 matches 9 bases. The CDR3 runs 16 residues. Germline V gene sequence: CDR1 KGHDR, CDR2 SFDVKD. Germline trimming cut 3 bases from V and 6 bases from J; bases unmatched to any gene: 7.

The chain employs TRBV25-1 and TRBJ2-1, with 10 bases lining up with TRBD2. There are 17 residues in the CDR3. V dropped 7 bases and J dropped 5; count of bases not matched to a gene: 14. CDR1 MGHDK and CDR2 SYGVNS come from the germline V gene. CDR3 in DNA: TGTGCCAGCACCCATAGCGGGGGGCCCGTTTTCGACAATGAGCAGTTCTTC. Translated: CASTHSGGPVFDNEQFF.

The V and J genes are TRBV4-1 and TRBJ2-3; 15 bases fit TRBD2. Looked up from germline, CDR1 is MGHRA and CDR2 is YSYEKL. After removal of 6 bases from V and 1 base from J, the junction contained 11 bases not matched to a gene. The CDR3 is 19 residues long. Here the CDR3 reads CASRRLPGLAGGGTDTQYF. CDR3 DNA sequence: TGCGCCAGCAGACGACTACCGGGACTAGCGGGAGGCGGCACAGATACGCAGTATTTT.

CDR3 sequence (DNA): TGTGCCAGCAGCCCCCTTAATAATTCACCCCTCCACTTT. Translated: CASSPLNNSPLHF. V and J are TRBV6-5 and TRBJ1-6; D call uncertain. The CDR3 consists of 13 residues. The V and J ends lost 6 bases and 5 bases respectively, with 8 bases between them. Germline V CDR1 and CDR2: MNHEY, SVGAGI.

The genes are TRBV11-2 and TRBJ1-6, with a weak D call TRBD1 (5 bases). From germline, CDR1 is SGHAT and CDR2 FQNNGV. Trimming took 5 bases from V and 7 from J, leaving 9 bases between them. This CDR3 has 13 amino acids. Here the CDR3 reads CASSHTGNSPLHF. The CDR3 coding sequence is TGTGCCAGCAGCCACACAGGAAATTCACCCCTCCACTTT. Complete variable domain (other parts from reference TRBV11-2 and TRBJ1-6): EAGVAQSPRYKIIEKRQSVAFWCNPISGHATLYWYQQILGQGPKLLIQFQNNGVVDDSQLPKDRFSAERLKGVDSTLKIQPAKLEDSAVYLCASSHTGNSPLHFGNGTRLTVT.

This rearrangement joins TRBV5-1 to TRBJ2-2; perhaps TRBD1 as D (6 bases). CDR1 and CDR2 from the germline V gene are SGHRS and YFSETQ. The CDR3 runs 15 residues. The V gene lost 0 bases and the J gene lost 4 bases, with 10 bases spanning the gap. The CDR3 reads CASSLDRVGTGELFF. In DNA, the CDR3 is TGCGCCAGCAGCTTGGACAGGGTGGGCACCGGGGAGCTGTTTTTT.

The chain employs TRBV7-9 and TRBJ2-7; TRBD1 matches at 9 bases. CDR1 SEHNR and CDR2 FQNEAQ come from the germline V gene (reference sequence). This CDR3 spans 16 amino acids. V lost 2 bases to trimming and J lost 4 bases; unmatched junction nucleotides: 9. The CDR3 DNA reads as TGTGCCAGCAGCTTATACGGGACAGGGATCTTTTACGAGCAGTACTTC. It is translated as CASSLYGTGIFYEQYF.

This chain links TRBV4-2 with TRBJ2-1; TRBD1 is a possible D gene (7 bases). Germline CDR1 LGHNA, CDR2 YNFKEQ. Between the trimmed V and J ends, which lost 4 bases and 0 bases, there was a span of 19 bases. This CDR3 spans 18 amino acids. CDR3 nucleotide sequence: TGTGCCAGCAGCCCCCTATCCCCGGGGGACAGCTCCTACAATGAGCAGTTCTTC. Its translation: CASSPLSPGDSSYNEQFF.

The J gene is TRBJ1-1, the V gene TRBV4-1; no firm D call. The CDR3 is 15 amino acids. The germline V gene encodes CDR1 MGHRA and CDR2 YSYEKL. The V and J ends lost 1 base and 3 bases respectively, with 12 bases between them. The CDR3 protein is CASSQVIQEDTEAFF. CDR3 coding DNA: TGCGCCAGCAGCCAAGTCATCCAGGAGGACACTGAAGCTTTCTTT.

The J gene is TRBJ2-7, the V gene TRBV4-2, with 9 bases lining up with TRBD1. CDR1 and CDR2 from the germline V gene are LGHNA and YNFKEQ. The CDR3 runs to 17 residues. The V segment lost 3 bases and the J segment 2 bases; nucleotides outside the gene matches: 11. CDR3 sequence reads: CASSHDAGTGNAYEQYF. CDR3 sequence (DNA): TGTGCCAGCAGCCATGACGCCGGGACAGGGAACGCCTACGAGCAGTACTTC.

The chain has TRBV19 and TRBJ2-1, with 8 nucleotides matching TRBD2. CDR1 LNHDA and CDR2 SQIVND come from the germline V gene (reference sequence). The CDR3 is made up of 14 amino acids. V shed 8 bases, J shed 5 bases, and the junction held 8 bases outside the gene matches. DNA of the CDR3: TGTGCCAGTTCTAGCGGGTATACTGACAATGAGCAGTTCTTC. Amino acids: CASSSGYTDNEQFF.

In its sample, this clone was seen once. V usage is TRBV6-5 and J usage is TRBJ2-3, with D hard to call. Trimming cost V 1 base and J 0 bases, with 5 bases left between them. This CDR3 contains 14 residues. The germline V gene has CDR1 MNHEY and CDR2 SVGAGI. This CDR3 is CASSYWASTDTQYF. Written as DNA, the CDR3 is TGTGCCAGCAGTTACTGGGCTAGCACAGATACGCAGTATTTT.

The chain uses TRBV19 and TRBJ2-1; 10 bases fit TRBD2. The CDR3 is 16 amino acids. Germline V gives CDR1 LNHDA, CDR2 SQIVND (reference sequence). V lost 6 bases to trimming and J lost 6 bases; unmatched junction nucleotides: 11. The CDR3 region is CASSLRLAGTGNEQFF. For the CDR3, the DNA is TGTGCCAGTAGCTTACGACTAGCGGGTACGGGCAATGAGCAGTTCTTC.

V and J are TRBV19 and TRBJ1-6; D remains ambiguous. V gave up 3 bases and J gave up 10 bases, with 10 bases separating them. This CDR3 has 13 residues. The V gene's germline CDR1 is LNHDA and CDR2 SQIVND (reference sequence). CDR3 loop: CASSMNANSPLHF. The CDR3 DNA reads TGTGCCAGTAGTATGAATGCGAACTCACCCCTCCACTTT.

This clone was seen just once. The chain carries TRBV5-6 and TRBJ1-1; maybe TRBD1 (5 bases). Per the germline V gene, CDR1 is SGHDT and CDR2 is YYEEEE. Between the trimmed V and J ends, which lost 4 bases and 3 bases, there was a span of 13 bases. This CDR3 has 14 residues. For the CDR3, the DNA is TGTGCCAGCAGCGCAGGGACTGTAGACACTGAAGCTTTCTTT. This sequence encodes CASSAGTVDTEAFF.

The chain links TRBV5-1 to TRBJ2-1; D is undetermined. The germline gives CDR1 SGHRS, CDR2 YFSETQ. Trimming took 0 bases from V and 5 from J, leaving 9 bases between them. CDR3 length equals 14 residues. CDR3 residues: CASSLGLKDNEQFF. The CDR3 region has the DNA TGCGCCAGCAGCTTGGGACTTAAAGACAATGAGCAGTTCTTC.

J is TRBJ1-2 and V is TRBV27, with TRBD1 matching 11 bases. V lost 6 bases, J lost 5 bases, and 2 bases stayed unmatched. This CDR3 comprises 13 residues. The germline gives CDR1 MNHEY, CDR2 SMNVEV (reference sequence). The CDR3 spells CASRGTGGYGYTF. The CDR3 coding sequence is TGTGCCAGCAGAGGGACAGGGGGTTATGGCTACACCTTC.

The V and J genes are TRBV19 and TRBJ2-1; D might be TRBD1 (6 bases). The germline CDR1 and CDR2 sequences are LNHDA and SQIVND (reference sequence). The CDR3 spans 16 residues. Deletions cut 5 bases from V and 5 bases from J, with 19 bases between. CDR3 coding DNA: TGTGCCAGTAGTCCGAAAACAGGGCTGCGAAACAATGAGCAGTTCTTC. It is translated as CASSPKTGLRNNEQFF.